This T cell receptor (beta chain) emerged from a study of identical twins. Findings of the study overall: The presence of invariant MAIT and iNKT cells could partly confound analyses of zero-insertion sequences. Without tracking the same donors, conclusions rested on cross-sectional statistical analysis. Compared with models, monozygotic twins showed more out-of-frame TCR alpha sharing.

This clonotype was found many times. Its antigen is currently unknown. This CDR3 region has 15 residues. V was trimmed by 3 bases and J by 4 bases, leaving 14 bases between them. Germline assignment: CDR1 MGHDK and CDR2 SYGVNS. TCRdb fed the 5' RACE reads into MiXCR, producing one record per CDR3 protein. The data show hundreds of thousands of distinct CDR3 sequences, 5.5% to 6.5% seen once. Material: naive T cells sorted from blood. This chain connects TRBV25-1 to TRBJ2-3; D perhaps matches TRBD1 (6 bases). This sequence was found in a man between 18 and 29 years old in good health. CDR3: CASSDGGLRADTQYF. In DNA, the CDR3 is TGTGCCAGCAGTGATGGGGGCTTAAGGGCAGATACGCAGTATTTT.